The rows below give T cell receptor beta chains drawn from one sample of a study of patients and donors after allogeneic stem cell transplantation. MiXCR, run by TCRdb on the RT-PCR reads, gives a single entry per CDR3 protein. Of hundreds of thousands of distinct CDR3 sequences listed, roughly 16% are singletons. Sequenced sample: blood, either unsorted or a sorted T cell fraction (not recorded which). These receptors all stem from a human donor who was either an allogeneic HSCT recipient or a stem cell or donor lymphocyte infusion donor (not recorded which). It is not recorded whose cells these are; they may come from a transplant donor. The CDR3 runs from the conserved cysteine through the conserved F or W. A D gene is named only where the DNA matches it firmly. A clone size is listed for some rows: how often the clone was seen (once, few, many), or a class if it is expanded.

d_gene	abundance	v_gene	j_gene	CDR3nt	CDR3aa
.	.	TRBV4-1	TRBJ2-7	TGCGCCAGCAGCCAAGAACTGGGCGAGCAGTACTTC	CASSQELGEQYF
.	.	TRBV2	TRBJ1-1	TGTGCCAGCGTGCGACAGGCTCTTCTCTCCACTGAAGCTTTCTTT	CASVRQALLSTEAFF
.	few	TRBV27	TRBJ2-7	TGTGCCAGCAACAATTTAGGGGGCTCCTACGAGCAGTACTTC	CASNNLGGSYEQYF
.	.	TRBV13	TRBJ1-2	TGTGCCAGCCGCCTAGGCGGTGAGCACGGCTACACCTTC	CASRLGGEHGYTF
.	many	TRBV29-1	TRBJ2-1	TGCAGCGCCGACCGGGGCAACAATGAGCAGTTCTTC	CSADRGNNEQFF
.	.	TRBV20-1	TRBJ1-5	TGCAGTGCTAGAGATCTACGGGATCCGTGGACCTATAGCAATCAGCCCCAGCATTTT	CSARDLRDPWTYSNQPQHF
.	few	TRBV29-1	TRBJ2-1	TGCAGCGTTGCCTACCGGGGTGCGTACAATGAGCAGTTCTTC	CSVAYRGAYNEQFF
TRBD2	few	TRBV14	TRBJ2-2	TGTGCCAGCAGCCAAGTCGGGCTAGCGGGCTTCACCGGGGAGCTGTTTTTT	CASSQVGLAGFTGELFF
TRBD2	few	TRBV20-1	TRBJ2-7	TGCAGTGCTAGACCCGGGGGGGTAACCTACGAGCAGTACTTC	CSARPGGVTYEQYF
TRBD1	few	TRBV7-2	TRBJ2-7	TGTGCCAGCAGCACCCGGGACAGGATTCACTACGAGCAGTACTTC	CASSTRDRIHYEQYF
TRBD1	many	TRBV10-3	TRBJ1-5	TGTGCCATCAGCTCGGGACAGGCGCCCTCCCGCAATCAGCCCCAGCATTTT	CAISSGQAPSRNQPQHF
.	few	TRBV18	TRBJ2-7	TGTGCCAGCTCACCGCTCGGGGGCGATTTAACCTACGAGCAGTACTTC	CASSPLGGDLTYEQYF
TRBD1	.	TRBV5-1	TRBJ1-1	TGCGCCAGCAGCTCTACGACAGGGGGCACTGAAGCTTTCTTT	CASSSTTGGTEAFF
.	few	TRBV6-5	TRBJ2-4	TGTGCCAGCAGTTACTCGGGTGAACTAGCCAAAAACATTCAGTACTTC	CASSYSGELAKNIQYF
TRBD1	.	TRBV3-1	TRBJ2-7	TGTGCCAGCAGCCGGCTTGCCGGACAGGGCTACGAGCAGTACTTC	CASSRLAGQGYEQYF
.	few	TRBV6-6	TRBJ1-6	TGTGCCACCATACACGGAGGTAATTCACCCCTCCACTTT	CATIHGGNSPLHF
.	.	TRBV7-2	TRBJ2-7	TGTGCCAGCAGCCCAGGCCGGAGCTACGAGCAGTACTTC	CASSPGRSYEQYF
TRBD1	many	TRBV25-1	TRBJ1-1	TGTGCCAGCAGTGAAGACAGGGTCTACACTGAAGCTTTCTTT	CASSEDRVYTEAFF
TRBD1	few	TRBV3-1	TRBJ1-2	TGTGCCAGCAGCCCATCAGGGGGGGTCCACTATGGCTACACCTTC	CASSPSGGVHYGYTF
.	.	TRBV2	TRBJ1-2	TGTGCCAGCAGATCCCAGGCGGATGGTAGAGTTAGGAGCTACACCTTC	CASRSQADGRVRSYTF
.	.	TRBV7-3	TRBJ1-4	TGTGCCAGCAGCATCGGGACGGATGGAGGGGAAAAACTGTTTTTT	CASSIGTDGGEKLFF
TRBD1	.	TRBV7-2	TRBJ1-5	TGTGCCAGCAGCCCTACCGGGACAGGGGGCGCAAGGCAGCCCCAGCATTTT	CASSPTGTGGARQPQHF
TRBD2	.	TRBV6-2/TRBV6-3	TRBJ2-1	TGTGCCAGCAGTTACTCTACCACCTCAGCGGGGGGGAACTACAATGAGCAGTTCTTC	CASSYSTTSAGGNYNEQFF
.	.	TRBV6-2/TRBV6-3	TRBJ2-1	TGTGCCAGCAGTTACCGCTCAGGGAGAAATGAGCAGTTCTTC	CASSYRSGRNEQFF
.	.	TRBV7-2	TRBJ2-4	TGTGCCAGCAGCCGAAAGGGGGAGGCCAAAAACATTCAGTACTTC	CASSRKGEAKNIQYF
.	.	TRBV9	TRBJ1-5	TGTGCCAGCAGCGTAGGGGGGTTGGGTCAGCCCCAGCATTTT	CASSVGGLGQPQHF
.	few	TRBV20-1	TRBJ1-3	TGCAGTGCTAGAGAAGGGTCGGGAAAGGCTGGAAACACCATATATTTT	CSAREGSGKAGNTIYF
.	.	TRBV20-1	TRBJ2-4	TGCAGTGCTAGAGTGGGATTGGGGGGCCGGAGGAACTTC	CSARVGLGGRRNF
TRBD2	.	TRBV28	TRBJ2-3	TGTGCCAGCAGTCTCCAACCGGGACTAGCGGGAGACACAGATACGCAGTATTTT	CASSLQPGLAGDTDTQYF